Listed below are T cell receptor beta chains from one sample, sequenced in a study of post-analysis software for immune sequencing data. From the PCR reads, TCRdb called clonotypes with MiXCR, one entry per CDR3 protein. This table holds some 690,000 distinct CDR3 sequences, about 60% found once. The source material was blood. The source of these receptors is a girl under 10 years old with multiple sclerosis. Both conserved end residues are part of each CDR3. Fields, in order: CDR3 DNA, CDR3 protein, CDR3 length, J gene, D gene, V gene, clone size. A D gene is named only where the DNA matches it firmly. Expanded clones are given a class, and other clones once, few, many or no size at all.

DNA: TGTGCCACCGGGACCTACGAGCAGTACTTC; CDR3: CATGTYEQYF; length: 10; J: TRBJ2-7; D: NA; V: TRBV25-1; size: few
DNA: TGCGCCAGCAGCTTGGGTCAGGACTACACCTTC; CDR3: CASSLGQDYTF; length: 11; J: TRBJ1-2; D: NA; V: TRBV5-1; size: NA
DNA: TGCGCCAGCAGCAAGGGACAGGGGGCCTACGAGCAGTACTTC; CDR3: CASSKGQGAYEQYF; length: 14; J: TRBJ2-7; D: TRBD1; V: TRBV5-1; size: NA
DNA: TGTGCCAGCAGTTCCCTAAGCGGGGGGGATTTCCTCACAGATACGCAGTATTTT; CDR3: CASSSLSGGDFLTDTQYF; length: 18; J: TRBJ2-3; D: TRBD2; V: TRBV6-5; size: NA
DNA: TGTGCCAGCAGCCAACTTCCTGACAGTCAATATGGCTACACCTTC; CDR3: CASSQLPDSQYGYTF; length: 15; J: TRBJ1-2; D: NA; V: TRBV2; size: few
DNA: TGTGCCAGCAGCCTCGGGGGTAGCGGGGGCAATGAGCAGTACTTC; CDR3: CASSLGGSGGNEQYF; length: 15; J: TRBJ2-7; D: TRBD2; V: TRBV4-2; size: NA
DNA: TGTGCCACCAGCAGCGGGGCTTACGAGCAGTACTTC; CDR3: CATSSGAYEQYF; length: 12; J: TRBJ2-7; D: NA; V: TRBV15; size: NA
DNA: TGTGCCAGCAGCCCGCCAGGGGGAGCTAGCACAGATACGCAGTATTTT; CDR3: CASSPPGGASTDTQYF; length: 16; J: TRBJ2-3; D: TRBD1; V: TRBV7-9; size: NA
DNA: TGCGCCAGCAGCTTCCACCCGGGGACAGGGTTCGACTATGGCTACACCTTC; CDR3: CASSFHPGTGFDYGYTF; length: 17; J: TRBJ1-2; D: TRBD1; V: TRBV5-1; size: NA
DNA: TGTGCCAGCAGCTTTGGACAGTGGCAAGAGACCCAGTACTTC; CDR3: CASSFGQWQETQYF; length: 14; J: TRBJ2-5; D: NA; V: TRBV7-2; size: NA
DNA: TGCAGTGCCTGGGACCCCGGGACTAGCGGGGTCAAAGAGACCCAGTACTTC; CDR3: CSAWDPGTSGVKETQYF; length: 17; J: TRBJ2-5; D: TRBD2; V: TRBV20-1; size: NA
DNA: TGCGCCAGCAGGTCATCTGGGACATTACGGGATGGCTACACCTTC; CDR3: CASRSSGTLRDGYTF; length: 15; J: TRBJ1-2; D: NA; V: TRBV5-1; size: NA
DNA: TGCAGTACTACCATCGGGAGCTTCCTCGACGAGCAGTACTTC; CDR3: CSTTIGSFLDEQYF; length: 14; J: TRBJ2-7; D: NA; V: TRBV20-1; size: NA
DNA: TGTGCCAGCAGCCGGGACCCCACTAGCACAGATACGCAGTATTTT; CDR3: CASSRDPTSTDTQYF; length: 15; J: TRBJ2-3; D: NA; V: TRBV6-4; size: few
DNA: TGTGCCAGCAGCCCTACTAGCGGGAGCCACGATGAGCAGTTCTTC; CDR3: CASSPTSGSHDEQFF; length: 15; J: TRBJ2-1; D: TRBD2; V: TRBV5-6; size: NA
DNA: TGTGCCATCGATGGACTAGCGGGGGGGCGAGGTTCAGATACGCAGTATTTT; CDR3: CAIDGLAGGRGSDTQYF; length: 17; J: TRBJ2-3; D: TRBD2; V: TRBV10-3; size: NA
DNA: TGTGCCAGCAGCCAACCTCGGACAGGCTCCAACTATGGCTACACCTTC; CDR3: CASSQPRTGSNYGYTF; length: 16; J: TRBJ1-2; D: TRBD1; V: TRBV3-1; size: NA
DNA: TGTGCCAGCAGCAATGCGGGGATTGGGGTCAACGTCCTGACTTTC; CDR3: CASSNAGIGVNVLTF; length: 15; J: TRBJ2-6; D: NA; V: TRBV7-2; size: NA
DNA: TGTGCCAGCAGCTTAGGGACGCCAAACTATGGCTACACCTTC; CDR3: CASSLGTPNYGYTF; length: 14; J: TRBJ1-2; D: NA; V: TRBV7-9; size: few
DNA: TGTGCCAGCAGTTTCGCCCTCGGGACTACGAGCTCCTACGAGCAGTACTTC; CDR3: CASSFALGTTSSYEQYF; length: 17; J: TRBJ2-7; D: TRBD2; V: TRBV12-3/TRBV12-4; size: NA
DNA: TGTGCCAGCAGCATGGGCCGTGGGGGGCTCGGCTACACCTTC; CDR3: CASSMGRGGLGYTF; length: 14; J: TRBJ1-2; D: NA; V: TRBV7-2; size: once
DNA: TGCAGTGCATATAAGGCACAGGGGACCTACGAGCAGTACTTC; CDR3: CSAYKAQGTYEQYF; length: 14; J: TRBJ2-7; D: TRBD1; V: TRBV20-1; size: NA
DNA: TGTGCCATTAATGACGGGAACACTGAAGCTTTCTTT; CDR3: CAINDGNTEAFF; length: 12; J: TRBJ1-1; D: NA; V: TRBV2; size: NA
DNA: TGCGCCAGCAGCCAAGAGGCATTCACTAGCGGGAGTCCGGGAACAGATACGCAGTATTTT; CDR3: CASSQEAFTSGSPGTDTQYF; length: 20; J: TRBJ2-3; D: TRBD2; V: TRBV4-1; size: NA
DNA: TGCAGTGCTAGATCGGACAGGGCAGATACGCAGTATTTT; CDR3: CSARSDRADTQYF; length: 13; J: TRBJ2-3; D: TRBD1; V: TRBV20-1; size: NA
DNA: TGTGCCAGCAGCCGCTCGAGGGACAATGAGCAGTTCTTC; CDR3: CASSRSRDNEQFF; length: 13; J: TRBJ2-1; D: NA; V: TRBV7-3; size: few
DNA: TGCAGTGCGGGAACTGCACCGGCAGGCTACACCTTC; CDR3: CSAGTAPAGYTF; length: 12; J: TRBJ1-2; D: NA; V: TRBV20-1; size: NA
DNA: TGTGCCAGCAGTTTCGCCGAACCGGGACTAGCGGGCGAGCAGTACTTC; CDR3: CASSFAEPGLAGEQYF; length: 16; J: TRBJ2-7; D: TRBD2; V: TRBV12-3/TRBV12-4; size: NA
DNA: TGCGCCAGCAGCCCCACCCCCGGGATAGGCGGGGGGAACGAGCAGTACTTC; CDR3: CASSPTPGIGGGNEQYF; length: 17; J: TRBJ2-7; D: TRBD2; V: TRBV7-2; size: NA
DNA: TGTGCCAGCAGTCCCTCGGACAGGCCCCCTCTTTATGGCTACACCTTC; CDR3: CASSPSDRPPLYGYTF; length: 16; J: TRBJ1-2; D: TRBD1; V: TRBV6-6; size: NA
DNA: TGTGCCAGCAGCTGGACGGGTCTCGAGCAGTACTTC; CDR3: CASSWTGLEQYF; length: 12; J: TRBJ2-7; D: NA; V: TRBV7-9; size: few
DNA: TGTGCCAGCAGTTTTCTGGTCCTGGGCGAGCAGTACTTC; CDR3: CASSFLVLGEQYF; length: 13; J: TRBJ2-7; D: NA; V: TRBV12-3/TRBV12-4; size: NA
DNA: TGTGCCAGCAGCGATGGTGACTACGAGCAGTACTTC; CDR3: CASSDGDYEQYF; length: 12; J: TRBJ2-7; D: NA; V: TRBV9; size: few
DNA: TGCAGTGCCCGGCAGCGCCAATGGGAGACCCAGTACTTC; CDR3: CSARQRQWETQYF; length: 13; J: TRBJ2-5; D: NA; V: TRBV20-1; size: NA
DNA: TGTGCCAGCAGTGCCATCAGGGGGGATACGCAGTATTTT; CDR3: CASSAIRGDTQYF; length: 13; J: TRBJ2-3; D: TRBD1; V: TRBV28; size: few
DNA: TGTGCCAGCAGTTTTGGACAGTCGGAGACCCAGTACTTC; CDR3: CASSFGQSETQYF; length: 13; J: TRBJ2-5; D: NA; V: TRBV12-3/TRBV12-4; size: NA